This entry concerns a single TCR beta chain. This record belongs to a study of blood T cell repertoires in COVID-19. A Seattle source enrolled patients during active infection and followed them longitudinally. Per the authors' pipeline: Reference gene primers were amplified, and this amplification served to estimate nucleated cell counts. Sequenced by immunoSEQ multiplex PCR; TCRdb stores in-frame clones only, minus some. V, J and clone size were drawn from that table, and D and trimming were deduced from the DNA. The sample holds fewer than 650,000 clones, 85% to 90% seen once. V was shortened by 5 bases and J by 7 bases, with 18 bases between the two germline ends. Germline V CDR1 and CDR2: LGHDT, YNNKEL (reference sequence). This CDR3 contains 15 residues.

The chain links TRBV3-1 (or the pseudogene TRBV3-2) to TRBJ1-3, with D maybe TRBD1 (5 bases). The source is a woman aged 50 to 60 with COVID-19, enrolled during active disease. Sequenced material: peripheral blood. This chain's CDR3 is CASSFGGGLLNTIYF. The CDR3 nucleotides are TGTGCCAGCAGCTTCGGGGGTGGCTTACTGAACACCATATATTTT.